This TCR beta chain was observed in a study of beta chain features in type 1 diabetes. Every isolated RNA sample was fully reverse transcribed, so sequencing captured expressed TCRB transcripts. Sequenced by immunoSEQ multiplex PCR; TCRdb stores in-frame clones only, minus some. The sample includes around 180,000 clones, approximately 8% of them seen just once. Broader study findings: When VDJ junctions were examined, type 1 diabetes patients showed fewer insertions and more deletions. Moderate but significant shortening of TCRB CDR3s was recorded in all four CD4+ subsets from Type 1 diabetes patients.

Comment on this clone: Its antigen is unidentified.

Sequenced material: central memory CD4+ T cells from blood. This clonotype originated in a woman aged 40 to 50 with type 1 diabetes.

The CDR3: CASSLKLAGGVTDTQYF. In DNA, the CDR3 is TGTGCCAGCAGCTTGAAGCTAGCGGGAGGTGTCACAGATACGCAGTATTTT. The V and J genes are TRBV5-4 and TRBJ2-3, with 11 bases identical to TRBD2. The length of the CDR3 is 17 residues. V was pared by 1 base and J by 2 bases, with 6 bases of the junction left unmatched. The germline V gene has CDR1 SGHNT and CDR2 YYREEE (reference sequence).